The entry below describes one TCR beta chain. The V segment lost 10 bases and the J segment 7 bases; nucleotides outside the gene matches: 3. Germline CDR1 reads SGHTA; CDR2 reads FQGNSA. The CDR3 is 10 residues long. This sample was taken from a study of blood T cell repertoires in COVID-19. The overall study: Sites across the United States, Italy and Spain contributed samples from acute and convalescent COVID-19. T cells, B-cell-depleted T cells, or PBMCs supplied cDNA or gDNA.

Per the original methods: Reference gene primer amplification yielded estimated nucleated cell counts. Data came from immunoSEQ multiplex PCR; TCRdb stores just in-frame clones and leaves some out. Clone size and V and J calls were adopted from that table, with D and trimming inferred from the DNA. Here the sample spans more than 95,000 clones, around 89% being singletons. The specimen sequenced was peripheral blood. This chain joins TRBV7-2 and TRBJ1-2; TRBD1 matches at 7 bases. The receptor was derived from a man in his fifties or sixties with acute or convalescent COVID-19. In DNA form, the CDR3 reads TGTGCCACAGGGGGAGGTGGCTACACCTTC. Residues: CATGGGGYTF.